These 14 T cell receptor beta chains originate from one sample sequenced in a study of CD8 T cells in Susac syndrome. The RNA input was roughly 0.45 to 1 ug, and it was reverse transcribed with random hexamers. One entry per CDR3 protein results from TCRdb running MiXCR on the immunoSEQ multiplex PCR reads. This sample yields a few hundred thousand distinct CDR3 sequences, of which 80% to 95% are seen a single time; around 0.15% belongs to the top ten. Sequencing was performed on CD8+ T cells from PBMCs. Receptors originate from a human donor with multiple sclerosis.

Only a few counts were recorded for this clonotype. V and J are TRBV9 and TRBJ2-5; D might be TRBD2 (6 bases). The CDR3 covers 13 residues. CDR1 and CDR2 from the germline V gene are SGDLS and YYNGEE. The germline V and J ends were trimmed by 3 bases and 1 base, with 7 bases remaining between them. DNA of the CDR3: TGTGCCAGCAGCGCCGGGGGCCAAGAGACCCAGTACTTC. Encoded protein: CASSAGGQETQYF. Filled out from reference TRBV9 and TRBJ2-5, the complete variable domain reads DSGVTQTPKHLITATGQRVTLRCSPRSGDLSVYWYQQSLDQGLQFLIQYYNGEERAKGNILERFSAQQFPDLHSELNLSSLELGDSALYFCASSAGGQETQYFGPGTRLLVL.

The rearrangement links TRBV4-1 to TRBJ2-4; 7 positions agree with TRBD1. Trimming took 1 base from V and 7 from J; bases not matched to a gene: 7. The CDR3 totals 15 residues. Germline loops: CDR1 MGHRA, CDR2 YSYEKL. The chain's CDR3 is CASSQVATGPNIQYF. The CDR3 nucleotides are TGCGCCAGCAGCCAAGTTGCGACAGGGCCCAACATTCAGTACTTC.

The chain uses TRBV12-3 or TRBV12-4 and TRBJ2-7; no reliable D call. The length of the CDR3 is 11 residues. Trimming stripped 6 bases from V and 7 bases from J, with 10 bases between. The CDR3: CASRRTVEQYF. In DNA, the CDR3 is TGTGCCAGCAGGCGTACCGTAGAGCAGTACTTC.

The chain uses TRBV27 and TRBJ1-5, with D unclear. Trimming pared 3 bases from V and 0 bases from J, leaving 3 bases between. CDR3 length: 13 residues. Germline loops: CDR1 MNHEY, CDR2 SMNVEV (reference sequence). The CDR3 is CASSLSSNQPQHF. The CDR3 DNA sequence: TGTGCCAGCAGTTTGAGTAGCAATCAGCCCCAGCATTTT.

This chain uses TRBV6-4 with TRBJ2-1, with a possible D match to TRBD1 (5 bases). Germline V gene lookup returns CDR1 MRHNA and CDR2 SNTAGT. There are 13 residues in the CDR3. V was trimmed by 6 bases and J by 6 bases, leaving 12 bases between them. The CDR3 bases are TGTGCCAGCAGCCAAGGGGTGGTCAATGAGCAGTTCTTC. Residues: CASSQGVVNEQFF.

The J gene is TRBJ2-1, the V gene TRBV19, with a tentative D call TRBD1 (6 bases). The CDR3 consists of 15 residues. CDR1 and CDR2 from the germline V gene are LNHDA and SQIVND (reference sequence). V lost 5 bases and J lost 8, with 19 bases in between. The CDR3 nucleotides read TGTGCCAGTAGTGAGCCCGCACAGGGTTTAGATGAGCAGTTCTTC. It encodes CASSEPAQGLDEQFF.

The chain uses TRBV7-9 and TRBJ1-1, with a weak D call TRBD1 (5 bases). This CDR3 has 13 amino acids. Trimming pared 3 bases from V and 4 bases from J, leaving 9 bases between. Germline CDR1 reads SEHNR; CDR2 reads FQNEAQ (reference sequence). CDR3 region: CASSFPRATEAFF. The CDR3 nucleotides are TGTGCCAGCAGCTTCCCCAGGGCCACTGAAGCTTTCTTT.

The V and J genes are TRBV2 and TRBJ1-2; TRBD1 is a possible D gene (5 bases). Germline loops: CDR1 SNHLY, CDR2 FYNNEI. CDR3 size: 18 residues. With 3 bases removed from V and 5 bases from J, the gap between germline ends came to 25 bases. CDR3 amino acids: CASSDPNDSPSSYYGYTF. The CDR3 DNA is TGTGCCAGCAGTGACCCGAACGACAGTCCTTCTTCCTATTATGGCTACACCTTC.

The chain links TRBV9 to TRBJ1-2; a weak D match, TRBD1 (5 bases). This CDR3 region has 12 residues. The ends were cut back, 4 bases at V and 8 bases at J, with 12 bases in the middle. Germline V CDR1 and CDR2: SGDLS, YYNGEE. The CDR3 region has the DNA TGTGCCAGCAGCTCGGGACCCCGAGGCTACACCTTC. It codes for CASSSGPRGYTF. The whole variable domain, remainder taken from reference TRBV9 and TRBJ1-2, is DSGVTQTPKHLITATGQRVTLRCSPRSGDLSVYWYQQSLDQGLQFLIQYYNGEERAKGNILERFSAQQFPDLHSELNLSSLELGDSALYFCASSSGPRGYTFGSGTRLTVV.

The rearrangement joins TRBV20-1 to TRBJ2-4, with 9 nucleotides matching TRBD2. CDR1 and CDR2 (germline): DFQATT, SNEGSKA (reference sequence). Trimming cost V 3 bases and J 1 base; bases outside gene matches: 7. This CDR3 region has 16 residues. In DNA form, the CDR3 reads TGCAGTGCTAGGGCCGGGACTAGCCGGGCCAAAAACATTCAGTACTTC. This encodes CSARAGTSRAKNIQYF.

The V gene is TRBV2, the J gene TRBJ1-6, with a possible D match to TRBD1 (5 bases). Looked up from germline, CDR1 is SNHLY and CDR2 is FYNNEI. This CDR3 region has 15 residues. V lost 4 bases and J 7 bases, leaving 14 bases between the germline ends. CDR3 residues: CASSAVRGGNSPLHF. The CDR3 DNA reads as TGTGCCAGCAGTGCCGTGAGGGGTGGGAATTCACCCCTCCACTTT.

The gene calls are TRBV3-1 and TRBJ1-2; D may be TRBD1 (5 bases). Trimming shortened V by 5 bases and J by 10 bases, and 14 bases separated the two germline ends. Germline V CDR1 and CDR2: LGHDT, YNNKEL (reference sequence). This CDR3 spans 12 amino acids. CDR3 nucleotide sequence: TGTGCCAGCAGCTTCGGGACGTTCCACTACACCTTC. It specifies CASSFGTFHYTF.

This clonotype was recorded only once. The CDR3 nucleotides are TGTGCCAGTAGTACTCGAGCCAGCTCTGGAAACACCATATATTTT. Translated: CASSTRASSGNTIYF. This chain connects TRBV19 to TRBJ1-3; unclear D gene. The CDR3 covers 15 residues. V lost 4 bases to trimming and J lost 0 bases, with 10 bases between them. CDR1 LNHDA and CDR2 SQIVND come from the germline V gene (reference sequence).

This chain uses TRBV4-3 with TRBJ2-3; D unclear. Trimming took off 1 base at V and 2 bases at J, with 10 bases between the two ends. CDR1 LGHNA and CDR2 YSLEER come from the germline V gene. CDR3 length: 15 amino acids. Here the CDR3 DNA reads TGCGCCAGCAGCCAAGTTCCAAACCCCACAGATACGCAGTATTTT. Protein sequence: CASSQVPNPTDTQYF.